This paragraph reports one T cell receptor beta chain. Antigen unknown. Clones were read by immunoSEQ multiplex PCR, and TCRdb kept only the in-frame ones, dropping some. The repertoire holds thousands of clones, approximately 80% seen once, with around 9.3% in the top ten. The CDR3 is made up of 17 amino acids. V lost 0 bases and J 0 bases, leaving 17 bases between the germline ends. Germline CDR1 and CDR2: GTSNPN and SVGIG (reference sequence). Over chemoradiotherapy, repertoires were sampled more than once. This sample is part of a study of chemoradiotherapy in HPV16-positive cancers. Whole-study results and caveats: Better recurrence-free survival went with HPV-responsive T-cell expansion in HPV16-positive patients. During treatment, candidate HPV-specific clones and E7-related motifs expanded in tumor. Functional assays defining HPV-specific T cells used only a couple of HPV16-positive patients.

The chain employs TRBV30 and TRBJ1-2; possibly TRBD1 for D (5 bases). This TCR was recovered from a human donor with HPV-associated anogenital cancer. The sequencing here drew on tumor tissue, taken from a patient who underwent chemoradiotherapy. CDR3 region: CAWSVGGSGSTNYGYTF. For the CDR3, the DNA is TGTGCCTGGAGTGTTGGGGGTTCAGGTAGTACTAACTATGGCTACACCTTC.